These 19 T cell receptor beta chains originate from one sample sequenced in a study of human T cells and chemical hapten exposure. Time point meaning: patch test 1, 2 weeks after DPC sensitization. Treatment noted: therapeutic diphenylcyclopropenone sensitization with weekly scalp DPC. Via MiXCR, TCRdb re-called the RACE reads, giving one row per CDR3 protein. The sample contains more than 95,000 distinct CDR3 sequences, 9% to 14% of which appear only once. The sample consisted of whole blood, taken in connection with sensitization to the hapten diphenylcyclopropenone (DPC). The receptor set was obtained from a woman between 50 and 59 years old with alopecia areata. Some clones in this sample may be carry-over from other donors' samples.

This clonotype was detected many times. CDR3 nucleotides: TGTGCCAGCAGTCCCGGAGGTGTCACTAATGAAAAACTGTTTTTT. It codes for CASSPGGVTNEKLFF. J is TRBJ1-4 and V is TRBV7-2; no clear D. Germline V lookup: CDR1 SGHTA, CDR2 FQGNSA. CDR3 length: 15 amino acids. V gave up 6 bases and J gave up 2 bases, with 13 bases separating them.

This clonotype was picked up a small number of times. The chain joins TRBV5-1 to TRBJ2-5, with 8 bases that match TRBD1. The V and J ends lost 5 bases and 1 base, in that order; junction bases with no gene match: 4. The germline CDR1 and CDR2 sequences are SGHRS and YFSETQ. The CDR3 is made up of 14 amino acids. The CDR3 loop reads CASRADRGQETQYF. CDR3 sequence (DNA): TGCGCCAGCAGAGCTGACAGGGGCCAAGAGACCCAGTACTTC.

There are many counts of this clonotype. Here the CDR3 reads CASSQVQRDRIPYGYTF. For the CDR3, the DNA is TGCGCCAGCAGCCAAGTTCAGCGGGACAGGATCCCCTATGGCTACACCTTC. The V gene is TRBV4-1, the J gene TRBJ1-2, with 8 bases lining up with TRBD1. Germline assignment: CDR1 MGHRA and CDR2 YSYEKL. J lost 4 bases, V lost 1 base, and 11 bases had no gene match. The CDR3 has 17 residues.

CDR3 region: CASSYARRSERSYEQYF. DNA for the CDR3: TGTGCCAGCAGCTACGCCCGCCGGTCGGAACGTTCCTACGAGCAGTACTTC. The genes are TRBV7-8 and TRBJ2-7, with D unclear. CDR1 is SGHVS, CDR2 FQNEAQ, per germline. With 4 bases removed from V and 1 base from J, the gap between germline ends came to 20 bases. CDR3 length equals 17 residues.

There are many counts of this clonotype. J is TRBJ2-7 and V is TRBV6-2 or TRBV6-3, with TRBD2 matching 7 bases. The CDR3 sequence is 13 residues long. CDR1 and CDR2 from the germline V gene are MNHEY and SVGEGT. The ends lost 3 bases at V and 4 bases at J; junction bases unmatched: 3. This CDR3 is CASSYAGVYEQYF. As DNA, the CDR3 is TGTGCCAGCAGTTATGCGGGAGTTTACGAGCAGTACTTC.

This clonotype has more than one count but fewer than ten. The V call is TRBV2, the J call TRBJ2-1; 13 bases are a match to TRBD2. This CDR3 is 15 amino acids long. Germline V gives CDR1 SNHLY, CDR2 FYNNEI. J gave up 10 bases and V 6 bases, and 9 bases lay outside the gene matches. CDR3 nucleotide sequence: TGTGCCAGCAGAAGGACTAGCGGGAGTTCGGGGGAGCAGTTCTTC. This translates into CASRRTSGSSGEQFF.

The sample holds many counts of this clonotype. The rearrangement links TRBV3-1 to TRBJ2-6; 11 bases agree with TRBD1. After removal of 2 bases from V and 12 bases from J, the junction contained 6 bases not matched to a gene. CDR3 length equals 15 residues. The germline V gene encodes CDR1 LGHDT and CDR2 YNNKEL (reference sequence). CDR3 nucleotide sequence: TGTGCCAGCAGCCAACCGGGACAGGGGGTGGTCGTCCTGACTTTC. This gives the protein CASSQPGQGVVVLTF.

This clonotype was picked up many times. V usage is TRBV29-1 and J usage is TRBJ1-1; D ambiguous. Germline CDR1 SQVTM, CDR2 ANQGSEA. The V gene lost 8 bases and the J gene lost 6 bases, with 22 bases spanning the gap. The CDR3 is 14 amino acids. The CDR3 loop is CSPKRSGELAEAFF. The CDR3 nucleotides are TGCAGCCCCAAGCGGTCCGGGGAATTAGCTGAAGCTTTCTTT.

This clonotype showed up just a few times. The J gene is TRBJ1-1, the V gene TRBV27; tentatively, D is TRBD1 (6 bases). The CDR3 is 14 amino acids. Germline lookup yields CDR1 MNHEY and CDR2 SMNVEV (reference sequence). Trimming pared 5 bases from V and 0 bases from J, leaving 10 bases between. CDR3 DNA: TGTGCCAGCAGTGCACGGACAGTGAACACTGAAGCTTTCTTT. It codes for CASSARTVNTEAFF.

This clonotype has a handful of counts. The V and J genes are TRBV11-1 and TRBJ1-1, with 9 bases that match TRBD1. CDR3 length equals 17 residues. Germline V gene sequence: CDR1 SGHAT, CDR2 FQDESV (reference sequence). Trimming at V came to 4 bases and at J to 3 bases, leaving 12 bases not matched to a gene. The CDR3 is CASSSRGQGHRDTEAFF. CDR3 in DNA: TGTGCCAGCAGCTCCAGGGGACAGGGTCATCGGGACACTGAAGCTTTCTTT.

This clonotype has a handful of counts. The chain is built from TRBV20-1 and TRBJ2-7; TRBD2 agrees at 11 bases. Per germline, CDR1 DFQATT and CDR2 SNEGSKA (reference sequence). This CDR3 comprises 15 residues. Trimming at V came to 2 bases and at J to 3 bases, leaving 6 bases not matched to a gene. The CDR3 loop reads CSARLAGGVLYEQYF. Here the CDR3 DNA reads TGCAGTGCTAGACTAGCGGGGGGCGTCCTCTACGAGCAGTACTTC.

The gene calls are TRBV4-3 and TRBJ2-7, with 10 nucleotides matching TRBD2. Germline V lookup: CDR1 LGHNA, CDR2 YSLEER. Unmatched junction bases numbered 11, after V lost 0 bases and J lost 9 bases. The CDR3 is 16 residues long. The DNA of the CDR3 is TGCGCCAGCAGCCAAGATCACCTAGCGGGGGTTCCTCGGCAGTACTTC. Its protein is CASSQDHLAGVPRQYF.

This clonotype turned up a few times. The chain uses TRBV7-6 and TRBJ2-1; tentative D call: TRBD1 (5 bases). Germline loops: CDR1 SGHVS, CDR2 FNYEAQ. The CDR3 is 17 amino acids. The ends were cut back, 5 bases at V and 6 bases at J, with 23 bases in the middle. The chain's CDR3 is CASSRFQGNIGSNEQFF. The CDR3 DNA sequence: TGTGCCAGCAGCCGATTTCAGGGTAATATCGGATCCAATGAGCAGTTCTTC.

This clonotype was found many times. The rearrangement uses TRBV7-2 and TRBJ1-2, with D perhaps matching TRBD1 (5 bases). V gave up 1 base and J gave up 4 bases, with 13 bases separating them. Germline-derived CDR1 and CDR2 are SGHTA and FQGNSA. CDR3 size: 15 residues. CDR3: CASSLGPDSGYGYTF. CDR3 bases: TGTGCCAGCAGCTTAGGCCCCGACAGCGGCTATGGCTACACCTTC.

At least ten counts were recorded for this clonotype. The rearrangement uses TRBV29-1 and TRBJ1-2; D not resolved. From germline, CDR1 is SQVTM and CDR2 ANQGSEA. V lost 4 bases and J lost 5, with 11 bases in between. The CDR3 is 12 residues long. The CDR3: CSVVEGSYGYTF. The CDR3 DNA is TGCAGCGTTGTCGAGGGAAGTTATGGCTACACCTTC.

The CDR3 here is CATARTSGVSSYNEQFF. CDR3 in DNA: TGTGCCACAGCCCGGACTAGCGGGGTTAGCTCCTACAATGAGCAGTTCTTC. The chain joins TRBV24-1 to TRBJ2-1; 12 bases are shared with TRBD2. Germline V gene sequence: CDR1 KGHDR, CDR2 SFDVKD. J lost 0 bases, V lost 10 bases, and 9 bases had no gene match. The CDR3 consists of 17 residues.

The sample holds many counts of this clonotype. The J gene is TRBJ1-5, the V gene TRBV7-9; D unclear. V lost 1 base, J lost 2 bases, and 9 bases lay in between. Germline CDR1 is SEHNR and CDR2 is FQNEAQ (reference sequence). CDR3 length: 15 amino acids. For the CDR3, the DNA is TGTGCCAGCAGCTTAGACGTGAGTGGCAATCAGCCCCAGCATTTT. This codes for CASSLDVSGNQPQHF.

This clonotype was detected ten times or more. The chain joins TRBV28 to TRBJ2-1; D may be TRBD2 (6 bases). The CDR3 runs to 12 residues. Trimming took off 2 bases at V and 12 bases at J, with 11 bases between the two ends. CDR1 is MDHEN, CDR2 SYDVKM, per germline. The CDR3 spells CASSLQTSRQFF. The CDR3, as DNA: TGTGCCAGCAGTTTACAGACTAGTAGGCAGTTCTTC.

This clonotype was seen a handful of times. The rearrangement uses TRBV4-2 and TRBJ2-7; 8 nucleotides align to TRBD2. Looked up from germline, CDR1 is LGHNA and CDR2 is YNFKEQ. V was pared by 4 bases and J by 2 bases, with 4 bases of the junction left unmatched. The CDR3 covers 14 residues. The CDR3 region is CASSPSGSTYEQYF. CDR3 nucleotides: TGTGCCAGCAGCCCGAGCGGGAGTACCTACGAGCAGTACTTC.